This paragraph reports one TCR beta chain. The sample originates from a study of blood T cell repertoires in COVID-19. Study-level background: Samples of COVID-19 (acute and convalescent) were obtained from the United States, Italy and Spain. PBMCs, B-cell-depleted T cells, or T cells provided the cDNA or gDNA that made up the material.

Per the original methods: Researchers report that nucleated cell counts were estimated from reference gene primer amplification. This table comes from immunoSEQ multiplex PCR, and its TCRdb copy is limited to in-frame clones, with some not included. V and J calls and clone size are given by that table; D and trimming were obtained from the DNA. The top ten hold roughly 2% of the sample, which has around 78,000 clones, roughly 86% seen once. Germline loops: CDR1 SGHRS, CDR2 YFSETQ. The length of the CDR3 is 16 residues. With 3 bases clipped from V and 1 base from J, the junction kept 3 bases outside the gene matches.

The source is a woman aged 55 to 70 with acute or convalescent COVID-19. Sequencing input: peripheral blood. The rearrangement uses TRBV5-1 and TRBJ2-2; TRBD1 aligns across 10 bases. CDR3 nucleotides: TGCGCCAGCAGCTCGGGGACAGGGGTGAACACCGGGGAGCTGTTTTTT. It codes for CASSSGTGVNTGELFF.